This TCR beta chain derives from a study of control samples from healthy donors and cancer patients. The CDR3 loop spans 15 amino acids. CDR1 and CDR2 from the germline V gene are LGHNA and YSLEER. V was clipped by 0 bases and J by 4 bases, with 9 bases between them. Clones were sequenced by immunoSEQ multiplex PCR, and TCRdb holds only the in-frame ones, with some missing. The data contain approximately 160,000 clones, 92% of them singletons. Sequencing was done on a sample of blood. This chain connects TRBV4-3 to TRBJ1-4; D is possibly TRBD1 (5 bases). The clonotype originates from a woman under 40 in good health. CDR3 residues: CASSQDGGNNEKLFF. The CDR3, as DNA: TGCGCCAGCAGCCAAGATGGGGGGAATAATGAAAAACTGTTTTTT.